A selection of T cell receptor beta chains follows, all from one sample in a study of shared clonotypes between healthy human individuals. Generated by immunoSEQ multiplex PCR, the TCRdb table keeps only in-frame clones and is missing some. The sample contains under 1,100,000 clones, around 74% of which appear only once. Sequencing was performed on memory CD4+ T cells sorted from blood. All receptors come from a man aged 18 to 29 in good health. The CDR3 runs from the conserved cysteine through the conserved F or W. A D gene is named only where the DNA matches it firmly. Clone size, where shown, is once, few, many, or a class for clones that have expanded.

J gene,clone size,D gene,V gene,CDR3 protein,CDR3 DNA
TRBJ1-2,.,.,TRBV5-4,CASSLAPGVPSGYTF,TGTGCCAGCAGCTTGGCCCCAGGAGTACCCTCTGGCTACACCTTC
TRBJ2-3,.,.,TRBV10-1,CATQGKSTDTQYF,TGCGCCACCCAGGGGAAGTCAACAGATACGCAGTATTTT
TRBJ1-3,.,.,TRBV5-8,CASSHDGSRGNTIYF,TGTGCCAGCAGCCACGACGGTTCGAGAGGAAACACCATATATTTT
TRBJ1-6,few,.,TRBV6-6,CASNPGQRSPLHF,TGTGCCAGCAACCCCGGACAGAGATCACCCCTCCACTTT
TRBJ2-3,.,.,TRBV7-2,CASSDRNTDTQYF,TGTGCCAGCAGCGACCGGAACACAGATACGCAGTATTTT
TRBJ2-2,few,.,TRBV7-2,CASSSHPGLNTGELFF,TGTGCCAGCAGCTCGCACCCGGGACTTAACACCGGGGAGCTGTTTTTT
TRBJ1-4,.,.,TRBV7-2,CASSDGHGAVLFF,TGTGCCAGCAGCGACGGACATGGGGCCGTACTGTTTTTT
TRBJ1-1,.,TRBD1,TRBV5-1,CASSLAHRGTEAFF,TGCGCCAGCAGCTTGGCACACAGGGGTACTGAAGCTTTCTTT
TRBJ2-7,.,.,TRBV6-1,CASSEATGTDYEQYF,TGTGCCAGCAGTGAAGCAACCGGGACCGACTACGAGCAGTACTTC
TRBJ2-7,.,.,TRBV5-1,CASSLLSQSSSYEQYF,TGCGCCAGCAGCTTGTTATCACAGTCGAGCTCCTACGAGCAGTACTTC